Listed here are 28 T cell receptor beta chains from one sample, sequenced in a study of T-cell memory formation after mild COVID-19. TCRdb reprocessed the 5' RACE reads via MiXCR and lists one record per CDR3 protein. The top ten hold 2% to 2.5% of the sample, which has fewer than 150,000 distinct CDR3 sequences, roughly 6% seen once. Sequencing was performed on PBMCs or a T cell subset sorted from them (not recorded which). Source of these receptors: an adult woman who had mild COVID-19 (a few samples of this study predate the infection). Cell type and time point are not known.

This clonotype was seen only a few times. The CDR3: CASSLEGARAGEQYF. The CDR3 coding sequence is TGTGCCAGCAGCCTCGAGGGGGCCAGGGCGGGGGAGCAGTACTTC. V gene TRBV7-9 combines with J gene TRBJ2-7; D perhaps matches TRBD1 (7 bases). The CDR3 length is 15 residues. The germline V gene encodes CDR1 SEHNR and CDR2 FQNEAQ (reference sequence). With 5 bases removed from V and 7 bases from J, the gap between germline ends came to 21 bases. Using reference TRBV7-9 and TRBJ2-7 for the parts outside the CDR3, the full variable domain is DTGVSQNPRHKITKRGQNVTFRCDPISEHNRLYWYRQTLGQGPEFLTYFQNEAQLEKSRLLSDRFSAERPKGSFSTLEIQRTEQGDSAMYLCASSLEGARAGEQYFGPGTRLTVT.

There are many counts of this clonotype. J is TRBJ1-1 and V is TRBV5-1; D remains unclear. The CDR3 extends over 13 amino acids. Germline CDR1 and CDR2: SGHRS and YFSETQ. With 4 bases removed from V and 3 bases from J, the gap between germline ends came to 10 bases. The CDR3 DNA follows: TGCGCCAGCAGCCCCCGCGGGGACACTGAAGCTTTCTTT. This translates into CASSPRGDTEAFF.

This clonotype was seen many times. CDR3 in DNA: TGCGCCAGCAGCCCCAGGACTAGCGGGGGGGCCCTTAATGAGCAGTTCTTC. Encoded protein: CASSPRTSGGALNEQFF. The V call is TRBV4-1, the J call TRBJ2-1; 15 bases map to TRBD2. V shed 4 bases and J 7 bases; nucleotides not matched to a gene: 8. CDR3 length equals 17 residues. Looked up from germline, CDR1 is MGHRA and CDR2 is YSYEKL.

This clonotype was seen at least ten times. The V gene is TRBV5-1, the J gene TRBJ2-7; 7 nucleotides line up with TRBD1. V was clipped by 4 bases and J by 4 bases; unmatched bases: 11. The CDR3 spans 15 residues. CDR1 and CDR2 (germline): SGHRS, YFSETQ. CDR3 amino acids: CASSPQPGQRYEQYF. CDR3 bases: TGCGCCAGCAGCCCGCAGCCGGGACAGAGGTACGAGCAGTACTTC.

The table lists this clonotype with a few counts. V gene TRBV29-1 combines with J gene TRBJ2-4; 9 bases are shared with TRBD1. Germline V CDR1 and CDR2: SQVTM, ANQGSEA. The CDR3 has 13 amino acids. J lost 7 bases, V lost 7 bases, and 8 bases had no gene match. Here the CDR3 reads CSARGQGSNIQYF. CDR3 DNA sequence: TGCAGCGCCAGGGGACAGGGCTCTAACATTCAGTACTTC.

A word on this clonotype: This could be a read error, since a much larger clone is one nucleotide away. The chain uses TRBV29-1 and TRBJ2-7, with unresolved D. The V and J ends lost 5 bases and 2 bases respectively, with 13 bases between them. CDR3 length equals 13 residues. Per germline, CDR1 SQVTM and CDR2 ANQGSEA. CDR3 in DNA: TGCAGCGTTCTCAGCTGGGTGACCTACGAGCAGTACTTC. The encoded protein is CSVLSWVTYEQYF.

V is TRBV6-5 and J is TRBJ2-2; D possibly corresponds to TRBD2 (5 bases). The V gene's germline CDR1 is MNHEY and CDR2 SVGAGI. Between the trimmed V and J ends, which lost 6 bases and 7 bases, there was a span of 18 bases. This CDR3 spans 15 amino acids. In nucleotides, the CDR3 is TGTGCCAGCAGCCGAGGGTTTCAGTCGAACGGGGAGCTGTTTTTT. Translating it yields CASSRGFQSNGELFF.

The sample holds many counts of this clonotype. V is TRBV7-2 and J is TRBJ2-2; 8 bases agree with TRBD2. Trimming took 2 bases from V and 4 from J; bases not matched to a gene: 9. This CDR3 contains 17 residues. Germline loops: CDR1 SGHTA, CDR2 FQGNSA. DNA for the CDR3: TGTGCCAGCAGCTTATCGATTAGCGGGACGGCCACCGGGGAGCTGTTTTTT. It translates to CASSLSISGTATGELFF.

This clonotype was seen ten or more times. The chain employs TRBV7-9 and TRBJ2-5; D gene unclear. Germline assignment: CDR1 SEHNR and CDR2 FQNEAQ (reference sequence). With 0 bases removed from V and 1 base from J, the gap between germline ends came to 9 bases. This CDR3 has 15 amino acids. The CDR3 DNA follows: TGTGCCAGCAGCTTAGCGGTCGGCAGCCAAGAGACCCAGTACTTC. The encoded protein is CASSLAVGSQETQYF.

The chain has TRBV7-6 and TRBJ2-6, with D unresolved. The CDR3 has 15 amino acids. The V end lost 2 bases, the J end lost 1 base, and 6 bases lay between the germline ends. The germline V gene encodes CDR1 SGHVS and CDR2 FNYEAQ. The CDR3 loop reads CASSLFPSGANVLTF. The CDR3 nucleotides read TGTGCCAGCAGCTTATTCCCTTCTGGGGCCAACGTCCTGACTTTC.

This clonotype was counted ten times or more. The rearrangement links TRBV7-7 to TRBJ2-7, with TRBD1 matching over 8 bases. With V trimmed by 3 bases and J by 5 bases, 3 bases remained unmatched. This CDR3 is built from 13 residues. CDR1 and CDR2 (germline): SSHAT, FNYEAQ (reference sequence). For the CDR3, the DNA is TGTGCCAGCAGCTTCGCGGACAGGGACGAGCAGTACTTC. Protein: CASSFADRDEQYF.

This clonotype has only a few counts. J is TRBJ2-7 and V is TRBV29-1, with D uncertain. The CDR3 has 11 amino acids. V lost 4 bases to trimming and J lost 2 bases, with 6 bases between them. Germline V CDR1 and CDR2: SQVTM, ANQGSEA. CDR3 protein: CSVGEPYEQYF. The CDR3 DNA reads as TGCAGCGTTGGCGAGCCCTACGAGCAGTACTTC.

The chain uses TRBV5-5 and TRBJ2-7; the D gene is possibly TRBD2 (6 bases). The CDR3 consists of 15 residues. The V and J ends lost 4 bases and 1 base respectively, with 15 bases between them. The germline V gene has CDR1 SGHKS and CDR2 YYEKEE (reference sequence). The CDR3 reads CASSRAGSPSYEQYF. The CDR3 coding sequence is TGTGCCAGCAGCCGCGCGGGATCCCCATCCTACGAGCAGTACTTC.

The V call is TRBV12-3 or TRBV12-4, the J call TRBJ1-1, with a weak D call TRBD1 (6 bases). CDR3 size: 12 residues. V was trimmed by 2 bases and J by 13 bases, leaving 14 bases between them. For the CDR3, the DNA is TGTGCCAGCAGTTTATTCCCAGGGGAGGGTTTCTTT. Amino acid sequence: CASSLFPGEGFF.

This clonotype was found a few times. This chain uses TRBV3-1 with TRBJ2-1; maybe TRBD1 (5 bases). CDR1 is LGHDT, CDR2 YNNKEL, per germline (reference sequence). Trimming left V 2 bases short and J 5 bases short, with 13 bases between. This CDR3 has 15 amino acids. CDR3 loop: CASSQLVTANNEQFF. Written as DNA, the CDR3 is TGTGCCAGCAGCCAACTCGTGACAGCAAACAATGAGCAGTTCTTC.

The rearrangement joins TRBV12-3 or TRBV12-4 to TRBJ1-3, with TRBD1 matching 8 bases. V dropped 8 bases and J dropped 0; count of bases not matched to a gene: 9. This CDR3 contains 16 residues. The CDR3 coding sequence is TGTGCCAGCTGTTCGTATACAGGGGGCTCTGGAAACACCATATATTTT. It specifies CASCSYTGGSGNTIYF.

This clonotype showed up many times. The CDR3 coding sequence is TGTGCCAGCAGCGAAACGTTACTAGGGCGAGGGGATCAGCCCCAGCATTTT. Protein product: CASSETLLGRGDQPQHF. This chain uses TRBV12-3 or TRBV12-4 with TRBJ1-5, with D maybe TRBD1 (5 bases). Trimming cost V 6 bases and J 5 bases, with 23 bases left between them. CDR3 length: 17 residues.

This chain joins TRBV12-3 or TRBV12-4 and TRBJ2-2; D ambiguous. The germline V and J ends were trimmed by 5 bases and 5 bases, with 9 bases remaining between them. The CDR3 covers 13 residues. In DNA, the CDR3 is TGTGCCAGCAGTCCATATACAACCGGGGAGCTGTTTTTT. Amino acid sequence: CASSPYTTGELFF.

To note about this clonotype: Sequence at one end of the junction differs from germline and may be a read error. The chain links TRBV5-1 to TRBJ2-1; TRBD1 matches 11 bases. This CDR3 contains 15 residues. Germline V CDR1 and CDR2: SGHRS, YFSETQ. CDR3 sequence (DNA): TGCGCCAGCAGGGACAGGGGGCGCTCCCACAATGAGCAGTTCTTC. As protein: CASRDRGRSHNEQFF.

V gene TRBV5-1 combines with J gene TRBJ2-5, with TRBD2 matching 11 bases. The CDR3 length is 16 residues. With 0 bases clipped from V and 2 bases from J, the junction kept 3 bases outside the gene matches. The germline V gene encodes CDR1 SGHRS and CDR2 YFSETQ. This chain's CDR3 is CASSLDVAGGQETQYF. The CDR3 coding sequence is TGCGCCAGCAGCTTGGATGTAGCGGGGGGGCAAGAGACCCAGTACTTC.

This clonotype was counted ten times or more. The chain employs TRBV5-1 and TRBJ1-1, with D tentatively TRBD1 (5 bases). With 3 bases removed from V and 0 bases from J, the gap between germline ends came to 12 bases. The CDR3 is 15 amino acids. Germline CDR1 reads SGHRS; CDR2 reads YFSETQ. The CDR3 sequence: CASSSGHGLNTEAFF. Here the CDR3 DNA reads TGCGCCAGCAGCTCAGGACACGGTCTGAACACTGAAGCTTTCTTT.

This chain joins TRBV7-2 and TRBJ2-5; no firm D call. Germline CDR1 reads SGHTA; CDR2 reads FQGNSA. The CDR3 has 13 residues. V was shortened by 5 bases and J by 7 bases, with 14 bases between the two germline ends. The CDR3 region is CASSLSGTGTQYF. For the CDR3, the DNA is TGTGCCAGCAGCCTATCCGGTACTGGGACCCAGTACTTC.

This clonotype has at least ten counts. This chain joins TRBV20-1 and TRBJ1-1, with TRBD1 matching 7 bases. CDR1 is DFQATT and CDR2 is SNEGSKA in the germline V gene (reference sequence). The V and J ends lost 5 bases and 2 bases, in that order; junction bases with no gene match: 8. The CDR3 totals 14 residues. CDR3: CSALPGQPNTEAFF. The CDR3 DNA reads TGCAGTGCTTTACCGGGACAGCCTAACACTGAAGCTTTCTTT.

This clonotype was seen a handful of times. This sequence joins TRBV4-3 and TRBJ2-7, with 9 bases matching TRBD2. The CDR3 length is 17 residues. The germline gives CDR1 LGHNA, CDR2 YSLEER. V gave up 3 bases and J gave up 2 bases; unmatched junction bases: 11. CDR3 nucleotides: TGCGCCAGCAGCCATACGACGGCGGGAGGGACTCCCTACGAGCAGTACTTC. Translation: CASSHTTAGGTPYEQYF.

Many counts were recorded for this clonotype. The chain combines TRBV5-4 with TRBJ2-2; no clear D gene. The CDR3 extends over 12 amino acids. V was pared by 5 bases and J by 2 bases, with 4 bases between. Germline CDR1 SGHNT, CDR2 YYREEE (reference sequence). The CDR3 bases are TGTGCCAGCAGTTTCAACACCGGGGAGCTGTTTTTT. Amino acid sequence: CASSFNTGELFF.

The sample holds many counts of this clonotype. This chain's CDR3 is CAIRGDSPYEQYF. In DNA, the CDR3 is TGTGCCATCAGGGGGGACAGCCCCTACGAGCAGTACTTC. This chain links TRBV10-3 with TRBJ2-7; 7 nucleotides match TRBD1. This CDR3 region has 13 residues. Germline trimming cut 6 bases from V and 2 bases from J; bases unmatched to any gene: 4. Per the germline V gene, CDR1 is ENHRY and CDR2 is SYGVKD.

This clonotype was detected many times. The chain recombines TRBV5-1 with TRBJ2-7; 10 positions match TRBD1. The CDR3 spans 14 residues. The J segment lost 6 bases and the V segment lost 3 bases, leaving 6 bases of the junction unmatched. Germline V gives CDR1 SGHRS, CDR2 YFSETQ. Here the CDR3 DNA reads TGCGCCAGCAGCTGGGGACAGGGGAGAAGCGAGCAGTACTTC. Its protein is CASSWGQGRSEQYF.

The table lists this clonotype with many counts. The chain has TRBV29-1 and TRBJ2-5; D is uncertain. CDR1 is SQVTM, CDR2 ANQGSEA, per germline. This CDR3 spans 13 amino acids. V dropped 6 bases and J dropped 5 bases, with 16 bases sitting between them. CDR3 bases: TGCAGCGTCCACAAATTGACCGTGGAGACCCAGTACTTC. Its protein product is CSVHKLTVETQYF.